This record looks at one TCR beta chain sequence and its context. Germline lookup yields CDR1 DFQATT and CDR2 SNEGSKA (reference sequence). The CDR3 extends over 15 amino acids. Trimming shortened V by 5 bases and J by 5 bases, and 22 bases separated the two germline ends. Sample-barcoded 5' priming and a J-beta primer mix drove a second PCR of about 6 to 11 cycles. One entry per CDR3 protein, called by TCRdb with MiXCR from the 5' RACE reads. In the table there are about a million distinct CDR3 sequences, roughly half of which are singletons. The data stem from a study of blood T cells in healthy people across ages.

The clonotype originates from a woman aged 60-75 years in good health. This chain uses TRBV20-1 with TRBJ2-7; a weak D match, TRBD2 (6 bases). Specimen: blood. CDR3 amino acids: CSAGDLGTYSHEQYF. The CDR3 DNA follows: TGCAGTGCTGGGGATTTAGGGACTTACTCTCACGAGCAGTACTTC.